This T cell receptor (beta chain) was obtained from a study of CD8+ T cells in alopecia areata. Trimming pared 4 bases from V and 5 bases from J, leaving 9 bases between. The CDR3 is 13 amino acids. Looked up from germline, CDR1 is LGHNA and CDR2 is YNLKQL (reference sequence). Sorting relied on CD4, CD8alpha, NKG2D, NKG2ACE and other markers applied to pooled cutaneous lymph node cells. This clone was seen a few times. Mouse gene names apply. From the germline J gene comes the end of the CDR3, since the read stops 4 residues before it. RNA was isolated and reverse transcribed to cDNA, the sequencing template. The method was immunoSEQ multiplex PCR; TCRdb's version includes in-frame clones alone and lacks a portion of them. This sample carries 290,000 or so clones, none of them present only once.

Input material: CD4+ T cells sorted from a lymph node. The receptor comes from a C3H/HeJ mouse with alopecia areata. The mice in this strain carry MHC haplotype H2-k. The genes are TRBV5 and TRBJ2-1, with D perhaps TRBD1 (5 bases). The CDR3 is CASSPRTNAEQFF. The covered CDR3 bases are TGTGCCAGCAGCCCCCGGACAAATGCT.